One and the same sample provided the 26 T cell receptor beta chains below, sequenced in a study of a mutant IDH1 vaccine in newly diagnosed glioma. As to time point: week 35, safety follow-up. Vaccine doses each comprised 300 ug of mutant IDH1 20-mer peptide, with topical imiquimod. These receptors are not linked to any known antigen. Produced via immunoSEQ multiplex PCR; TCRdb's table is partial and in-frame only. The sample has some 33,000 clones; around 73% are singletons. Sequences were derived from PBMCs, sampled from a glioma patient whose treatment included an IDH1 peptide vaccine. All receptors derive from a middle-aged woman with glioma.

The rearrangement uses TRBV30 and TRBJ1-2; D not certain. The germline V and J ends were trimmed by 3 bases and 3 bases, with 8 bases remaining between them. CDR3 length: 12 amino acids. CDR1 GTSNPN and CDR2 SVGIG come from the germline V gene (reference sequence). CDR3 nucleotides: TGTGCCTGGAGCCGACACGACTATGGCTACACCTTC. This encodes CAWSRHDYGYTF.

V usage is TRBV6-4 and J usage is TRBJ2-1; maybe TRBD2 (6 bases). The CDR3 sequence is 15 residues long. The V gene's germline CDR1 is MRHNA and CDR2 SNTAGT. Trimming took off 6 bases at V and 6 bases at J, with 18 bases between the two ends. The CDR3 loop reads CASSATGDGGNEQFF. The CDR3 DNA follows: TGTGCCAGCAGCGCCACGGGGGATGGAGGCAATGAGCAGTTCTTC.

CDR3 bases: TGTGCCACCAGCAGAGGCCCCGGGGGGCGCAGCTACACCTTC. Its translation is CATSRGPGGRSYTF. The chain combines TRBV15 with TRBJ1-2; possibly TRBD1 for D (6 bases). The CDR3 loop spans 14 amino acids. In germline, CDR1 is LNHNV, CDR2 YYDKDF (reference sequence). V shed 1 base and J shed 9 bases, with 15 bases lying between them.

This clone has only one observation. The V gene is TRBV5-1, the J gene TRBJ2-3, with D possibly matching TRBD2 (5 bases). This CDR3 has 15 residues. The V end lost 0 bases, the J end lost 4 bases, and 12 bases lay between the germline ends. The germline V gene encodes CDR1 SGHRS and CDR2 YFSETQ. The CDR3 protein is CASSLDWRVADTQYF. CDR3 in DNA: TGCGCCAGCAGCTTGGATTGGCGGGTGGCAGATACGCAGTATTTT.

This clone occurred once. The genes are TRBV27 and TRBJ1-1; 7 bases map to TRBD1. CDR3 length: 14 amino acids. Germline assignment: CDR1 MNHEY and CDR2 SMNVEV (reference sequence). Losses at the gene ends were 7 bases for V and 1 base for J; bases not matched to a gene: 6. CDR3 region: CASTTTGANTEAFF. CDR3 in DNA: TGTGCCAGCACTACAACAGGGGCGAACACTGAAGCTTTCTTT.

V and J are TRBV5-1 and TRBJ2-7; the D is unclear. Looked up from germline, CDR1 is SGHRS and CDR2 is YFSETQ. V was pared by 0 bases and J by 5 bases, with 12 bases between. This CDR3 spans 14 amino acids. The chain's CDR3 is CASSLVAPPNEQYF. CDR3 nucleotide sequence: TGCGCCAGCAGCTTGGTGGCCCCTCCCAACGAGCAGTACTTC.

The J gene is TRBJ1-1, the V gene TRBV5-1; D not certain. With 1 base removed from V and 0 bases from J, the gap between germline ends came to 4 bases. There are 13 residues in the CDR3. Per the germline V gene, CDR1 is SGHRS and CDR2 is YFSETQ. CDR3 amino acids: CASSLSVNTEAFF. In DNA form, the CDR3 reads TGCGCCAGCAGCTTGTCCGTGAACACTGAAGCTTTCTTT.

The chain carries TRBV9 and TRBJ1-2; D remains unclear. This CDR3 has 14 amino acids. Germline assignment: CDR1 SGDLS and CDR2 YYNGEE. V was shortened by 0 bases and J by 5 bases, with 11 bases between the two germline ends. The chain's CDR3 is CASSVVAAGYGYTF. CDR3 nucleotides: TGTGCCAGCAGCGTAGTGGCCGCCGGGTATGGCTACACCTTC. Together with reference TRBV9 and TRBJ1-2, the CDR3 gives the full variable domain: DSGVTQTPKHLITATGQRVTLRCSPRSGDLSVYWYQQSLDQGLQFLIQYYNGEERAKGNILERFSAQQFPDLHSELNLSSLELGDSALYFCASSVVAAGYGYTFGSGTRLTVV.

The chain carries TRBV2 and TRBJ2-3; TRBD1 aligns across 11 bases. V lost 5 bases, J lost 2 bases, and 3 bases stayed unmatched. CDR1 and CDR2 from the germline V gene are SNHLY and FYNNEI. This CDR3 comprises 15 residues. The CDR3 DNA reads TGTGCCAGCAGTCCGGACAGGGGGCTCACAGATACGCAGTATTTT. Translation gives CASSPDRGLTDTQYF.

This clone was recorded a few times. This chain connects TRBV30 to TRBJ1-5, with D possibly matching TRBD1 (6 bases). The CDR3 has 16 amino acids. V was clipped by 3 bases and J by 0 bases, with 15 bases between them. The germline V gene encodes CDR1 GTSNPN and CDR2 SVGIG (reference sequence). In DNA form, the CDR3 reads TGTGCCTGGAGGGGCAGGGGCGCCCTTAGCAATCAGCCCCAGCATTTT. This encodes CAWRGRGALSNQPQHF.

The chain is built from TRBV7-2 and TRBJ2-3; D may be TRBD2 (6 bases). CDR3 length equals 14 residues. V lost 3 bases, J lost 7 bases, and 14 bases lay in between. Germline V gene lookup returns CDR1 SGHTA and CDR2 FQGNSA. This CDR3 reads CASSLRGSGYTQYF. The CDR3 DNA follows: TGTGCCAGCAGCTTGAGGGGTAGCGGTTATACGCAGTATTTT.

This clone was seen just once. The chain couples TRBV5-6 to TRBJ1-1; D is ambiguous. Germline CDR1 SGHDT, CDR2 YYEEEE. The CDR3 runs 13 residues. V was cut by 3 bases and J by 2 bases, with 8 bases left in between. CDR3 DNA sequence: TGTGCCAGCAGCTGGGGTTATAACACTGAAGCTTTCTTT. Protein product: CASSWGYNTEAFF.

The chain carries TRBV6-1 and TRBJ2-1; 8 bases are shared with TRBD2. J gave up 9 bases and V 2 bases, and 9 bases lay outside the gene matches. The CDR3 has 15 amino acids. The V gene's germline CDR1 is MNHNS and CDR2 SASEGT. The CDR3 nucleotides are TGTGCCAGCAGTGAAAACGGGGGGGCCTGGTCTGAGCAGTTCTTC. It specifies CASSENGGAWSEQFF.

V gene TRBV5-1 combines with J gene TRBJ2-2, with no clear D. CDR1 and CDR2 from the germline V gene are SGHRS and YFSETQ. Trimming removed 0 bases at V and 2 bases at J, with 2 bases between. This CDR3 spans 13 amino acids. CDR3: CASSLDNTGELFF. The CDR3 nucleotides are TGCGCCAGCAGCTTGGATAACACCGGGGAGCTGTTTTTT.

This chain links TRBV6-1 with TRBJ1-2; D is uncertain. CDR1 is MNHNS, CDR2 SASEGT, per germline. Trimming removed 6 bases at V and 3 bases at J, with 8 bases between. The CDR3 consists of 12 residues. The CDR3 DNA reads TGTGCCAGCAGAGGCGGAGACTATGGCTACACCTTC. Residues: CASRGGDYGYTF.

The table lists this clone with a count of one. The rearrangement uses TRBV5-1 and TRBJ2-7; 8 nucleotides line up with TRBD1. CDR3 size: 14 residues. CDR1 SGHRS and CDR2 YFSETQ come from the germline V gene. V lost 5 bases to trimming and J lost 7 bases; unmatched junction nucleotides: 11. DNA for the CDR3: TGCGCCAGCAGGGCAGGGGGCGCATCGGGTGAGCAGTACTTC. It translates to CASRAGGASGEQYF.

This clone came up once. The V and J genes are TRBV9 and TRBJ2-7; 8 bases agree with TRBD1. The CDR3 runs 14 residues. From germline, CDR1 is SGDLS and CDR2 YYNGEE. V lost 2 bases, J lost 1 base, and 2 bases stayed unmatched. The CDR3 DNA follows: TGTGCCAGCAGCGTTAGGACAGGGTCCTACGAGCAGTACTTC. Translation: CASSVRTGSYEQYF.

The V and J genes are TRBV7-9 and TRBJ1-2; 9 positions match TRBD1. The CDR3 extends over 14 amino acids. Germline-derived CDR1 and CDR2 are SEHNR and FQNEAQ (reference sequence). The trim removed 5 bases at V and 8 bases at J, leaving 9 bases unmatched. In DNA form, the CDR3 reads TGTGCCAGCAGCCCGGGACAGGGAGCTTGGGGCTACACCTTC. This encodes CASSPGQGAWGYTF. The complete variable domain, with remaining parts taken from reference TRBV7-9 and TRBJ1-2, reads DTGVSQNPRHKITKRGQNVTFRCDPISEHNRLYWYRQTLGQGPEFLTYFQNEAQLEKSRLLSDRFSAERPKGSFSTLEIQRTEQGDSAMYLCASSPGQGAWGYTFGSGTRLTVV.

V usage is TRBV20-1 and J usage is TRBJ2-3; D gene uncertain. Trimming shortened V by 8 bases and J by 4 bases, and 10 bases separated the two germline ends. Per the germline V gene, CDR1 is DFQATT and CDR2 is SNEGSKA (reference sequence). The CDR3 runs to 11 residues. The CDR3 DNA is TGCAGTTCTACCGGCCCAGATACGCAGTATTTT. It specifies CSSTGPDTQYF.

V and J are TRBV6-4 and TRBJ2-5; 8 bases fit TRBD1. CDR1 and CDR2 (germline): MRHNA, SNTAGT. This CDR3 comprises 16 residues. The junction had 15 bases not matched to a gene; V was cut back by 11 bases and J by 1 base. CDR3 in amino acids: CALSRPGTGLQETQYF. The CDR3 DNA reads as TGTGCCCTTTCGCGGCCCGGGACAGGACTCCAAGAGACCCAGTACTTC.

The chain links TRBV7-9 to TRBJ1-1; D is undetermined. The CDR3 covers 14 residues. From germline, CDR1 is SEHNR and CDR2 FQNEAQ (reference sequence). Trimming shortened V by 1 base and J by 2 bases, and 8 bases separated the two germline ends. CDR3: CASSLDWRNTEAFF. In DNA form, the CDR3 reads TGTGCCAGCAGCTTAGATTGGAGAAACACTGAAGCTTTCTTT. The full variable domain, its missing parts supplied by reference TRBV7-9 and TRBJ1-1, is DTGVSQNPRHKITKRGQNVTFRCDPISEHNRLYWYRQTLGQGPEFLTYFQNEAQLEKSRLLSDRFSAERPKGSFSTLEIQRTEQGDSAMYLCASSLDWRNTEAFFGQGTRLTVV.

A few counts support this clone. V is TRBV9 and J is TRBJ1-1; tentative D call: TRBD1 (6 bases). The CDR3 has 15 amino acids. Trimming cost V 0 bases and J 1 base, with 10 bases left between them. Germline values: CDR1 SGDLS, CDR2 YYNGEE. The CDR3 nucleotides are TGTGCCAGCAGCGTAGAGGACAGCGGGAACACTGAAGCTTTCTTT. Protein: CASSVEDSGNTEAFF.

The J gene is TRBJ2-5, the V gene TRBV6-1; 12 nucleotides agree with TRBD2. Trimming at V came to 2 bases and at J to 2 bases, leaving 0 bases not matched to a gene. CDR1 MNHNS and CDR2 SASEGT come from the germline V gene. CDR3 length: 15 amino acids. The CDR3 loop reads CASSELAGGQETQYF. CDR3 in DNA: TGTGCCAGCAGTGAACTAGCGGGGGGGCAAGAGACCCAGTACTTC.

This sequence joins TRBV30 and TRBJ2-5, with TRBD2 matching 11 bases. The CDR3 consists of 15 residues. V shed 5 bases, J shed 1 base, and the junction held 6 bases outside the gene matches. The germline CDR1 and CDR2 sequences are GTSNPN and SVGIG (reference sequence). In nucleotides, the CDR3 is TGTGCCTGGGGTCGACTAGCGGGGTCCCAAGAGACCCAGTACTTC. Residues: CAWGRLAGSQETQYF.

This clone was recorded a few times. This chain connects TRBV30 to TRBJ1-6, with 8 bases fitting TRBD1. Germline V CDR1 and CDR2: GTSNPN, SVGIG (reference sequence). With V trimmed by 0 bases and J by 5 bases, 9 bases remained unmatched. CDR3 length equals 17 residues. CDR3 loop: CAWSVAGGPWDNSPLHF. In DNA, the CDR3 is TGTGCCTGGAGTGTCGCAGGGGGCCCTTGGGATAATTCACCCCTCCACTTT.

This chain uses TRBV18 with TRBJ1-4; weak D call: TRBD1 (6 bases). The CDR3 runs 13 residues. The germline CDR1 and CDR2 sequences are KGHSH and LQKENI. V lost 6 bases and J lost 13, with 18 bases in between. The CDR3 loop is CASSSGRGYGLFF. The CDR3 region has the DNA TGTGCCAGCTCCAGCGGTAGGGGGTATGGACTGTTTTTT.